The 15 T cell receptor beta chains reported below all come from one sample, sequenced in a study of shared clonotypes between healthy human individuals. The method was immunoSEQ multiplex PCR; TCRdb's version includes in-frame clones alone and lacks a portion of them. The sample includes hundreds of thousands of clones, about 95% seen only once; the top ten take 0.06%. Sequencing input: naive CD4+ T cells sorted from blood. Subset here: CD45RA+ positively selected. The source of these receptors is a woman aged 25 to 39 in good health.

The V and J genes are TRBV10-3 and TRBJ2-7; D could derive from TRBD1 or TRBD2 (6 bases each). Germline CDR1 is ENHRY and CDR2 is SYGVKD. Trimming took 4 bases from V and 2 from J, leaving 15 bases between them. The CDR3 is made up of 15 amino acids. The CDR3 coding sequence is TGTGCCATCAGTGTGTCGGGGGCTGCAACCTACGAGCAGTACTTC. Translation gives CAISVSGAATYEQYF.

The rearrangement uses TRBV27 and TRBJ2-5; D remains ambiguous. In germline, CDR1 is MNHEY, CDR2 SMNVEV (reference sequence). This CDR3 has 13 amino acids. Trimming removed 5 bases at V and 2 bases at J, with 9 bases between. The CDR3 DNA follows: TGTGCCAGCAGTCTGACGGCGCAAGAGACCCAGTACTTC. Protein: CASSLTAQETQYF.

The chain combines TRBV10-2 with TRBJ2-4; no definite D call. Deletions cut 6 bases from V and 0 bases from J, with 15 bases between. Germline assignment: CDR1 WSHSY and CDR2 SAAADI. This CDR3 has 16 amino acids. This chain's CDR3 is CASRDSRILAKNIQYF. The CDR3 nucleotides read TGCGCCAGCAGGGATAGCCGAATACTAGCCAAAAACATTCAGTACTTC.

This clone was seen a handful of times. The genes are TRBV6-1 and TRBJ1-2; D gene uncertain. Germline V CDR1 and CDR2: MNHNS, SASEGT. This CDR3 comprises 16 residues. The V end was cut by 4 bases, the J end by 4 bases, with 19 bases between. CDR3 amino acids: CASSARRPLEPYGYTF. DNA of the CDR3: TGTGCCAGCAGTGCCCGACGACCGTTAGAACCCTATGGCTACACCTTC.

The chain combines TRBV5-1 with TRBJ1-5, with D hard to call. V was shortened by 1 base and J by 3 bases, with 5 bases between the two germline ends. Germline CDR1 and CDR2: SGHRS and YFSETQ. The CDR3 sequence is 13 residues long. This chain's CDR3 is CASSLTANQPQHF. In DNA form, the CDR3 reads TGCGCCAGCAGCTTGACCGCCAATCAGCCCCAGCATTTT. The entire variable domain, with the rest obtained from reference TRBV5-1 and TRBJ1-5, is as follows: KAGVTQTPRYLIKTRGQQVTLSCSPISGHRSVSWYQQTPGQGLQFLFEYFSETQRNKGNFPGRFSGRQFSNSRSEMNVSTLELGDSALYLCASSLTANQPQHFGDGTRLSIL.

The chain employs TRBV9 and TRBJ2-2; no definite D call. Per the germline V gene, CDR1 is SGDLS and CDR2 is YYNGEE. CDR3 length: 12 residues. V was trimmed by 3 bases and J by 3 bases, leaving 3 bases between them. The CDR3 DNA sequence: TGTGCCAGCAGCGCGTACACCGGGGAGCTGTTTTTT. As protein: CASSAYTGELFF.

CDR3 nucleotides: TGTGCCAGCAGCTCCGAAGGGGTCGGAGAGCAGTACTTC. Encoded protein: CASSSEGVGEQYF. V and J are TRBV7-8 and TRBJ2-7, with a tentative D call TRBD1 (5 bases). Trimming left V 4 bases short and J 7 bases short, with 14 bases between. CDR1 is SGHVS, CDR2 FQNEAQ, per germline. The CDR3 has 13 residues.

The chain uses TRBV28 and TRBJ2-1; tentatively, D is TRBD1 or TRBD2 (8 bases each). CDR1 and CDR2 (germline): MDHEN, SYDVKM. V lost 4 bases to trimming and J lost 12 bases, with 25 bases between them. The CDR3 consists of 16 residues. The CDR3 nucleotides are TGTGCCAGCAGTTCCCCCGGGACAGGACGCCGGGGGGGGCAGTTCTTC. Its translation is CASSSPGTGRRGGQFF.

The CDR3 protein is CASSWGKNTEAFF. Here the CDR3 DNA reads TGTGCCAGCAGTTGGGGGAAGAACACTGAAGCTTTCTTT. This chain uses TRBV6-1 with TRBJ1-1, with D possibly being TRBD1 (5 bases). This CDR3 region has 13 residues. Germline V gene lookup returns CDR1 MNHNS and CDR2 SASEGT. V lost 5 bases and J lost 1, with 8 bases in between.

The J gene is TRBJ1-3, the V gene TRBV28; a possible D gene is TRBD1 (6 bases). The CDR3 spans 16 residues. CDR1 and CDR2 from the germline V gene are MDHEN and SYDVKM. Between the trimmed V and J ends, which lost 1 base and 0 bases, there was a span of 10 bases. The CDR3 nucleotides are TGTGCCAGCAGTTTATTAGGGACACGCTCTGGAAACACCATATATTTT. Its translation is CASSLLGTRSGNTIYF. The whole variable domain, remainder taken from reference TRBV28 and TRBJ1-3, is DVKVTQSSRYLVKRTGEKVFLECVQDMDHENMFWYRQDPGLGLRLIYFSYDVKMKEKGDIPEGYSVSREKKERFSLILESASTNQTSMYLCASSLLGTRSGNTIYFGEGSWLTVV.

V gene TRBV13 combines with J gene TRBJ2-3; 7 bases fit TRBD2. Trimming took 1 base from V and 3 from J; bases not matched to a gene: 10. The germline V gene encodes CDR1 PRHDT and CDR2 FYEKMQ (reference sequence). The CDR3 runs to 17 residues. CDR3 coding DNA: TGTGCCAGCAGCTTAGATAGGGGAGCGGGAAGAACAGATACGCAGTATTTT. Protein product: CASSLDRGAGRTDTQYF.

V and J are TRBV6-1 and TRBJ2-7; TRBD1 or TRBD2 may be the D gene (6 bases each). Per the germline V gene, CDR1 is MNHNS and CDR2 is SASEGT. V lost 0 bases and J lost 3, with 18 bases in between. The CDR3 runs 17 residues. The CDR3 loop reads CASSEALNRRGHYEQYF. In DNA, the CDR3 is TGTGCCAGCAGTGAAGCGCTTAATCGGCGGGGACACTACGAGCAGTACTTC.

J is TRBJ1-5 and V is TRBV6-1; a weak D match, TRBD1 (5 bases). CDR1 and CDR2 from the germline V gene are MNHNS and SASEGT. V shed 8 bases and J shed 6 bases, with 11 bases lying between them. This CDR3 region has 12 residues. The CDR3 sequence: CASWGVLQPQHF. DNA for the CDR3: TGTGCCAGCTGGGGGGTCCTTCAGCCCCAGCATTTT.

The V gene is TRBV29-1, the J gene TRBJ1-1, with D uncertain. This CDR3 contains 12 residues. V lost 3 bases, J lost 4 bases, and 9 bases lay in between. Per germline, CDR1 SQVTM and CDR2 ANQGSEA. The CDR3 is CSVEMEGTEAFF. The CDR3 DNA is TGCAGCGTTGAGATGGAGGGCACTGAAGCTTTCTTT.

J is TRBJ2-7 and V is TRBV6-6; TRBD1 matches at 9 bases. Trimming at V came to 4 bases and at J to 4 bases, leaving 8 bases not matched to a gene. This CDR3 contains 15 residues. Germline-derived CDR1 and CDR2 are MNHNY and SVGAGI (reference sequence). The CDR3, as DNA: TGTGCCAGCAGTTCCGGGACAGGGAAACGGTACGAGCAGTACTTC. It codes for CASSSGTGKRYEQYF.